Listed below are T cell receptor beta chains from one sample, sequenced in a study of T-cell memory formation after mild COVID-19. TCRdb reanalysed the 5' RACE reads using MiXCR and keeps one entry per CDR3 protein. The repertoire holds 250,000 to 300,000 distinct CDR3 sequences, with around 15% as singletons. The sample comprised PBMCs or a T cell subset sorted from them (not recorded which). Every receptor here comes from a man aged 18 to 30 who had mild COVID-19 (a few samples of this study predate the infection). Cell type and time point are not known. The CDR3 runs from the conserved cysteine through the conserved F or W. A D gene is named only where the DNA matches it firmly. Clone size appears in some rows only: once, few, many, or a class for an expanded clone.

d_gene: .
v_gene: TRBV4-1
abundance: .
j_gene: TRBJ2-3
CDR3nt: TGCGCCAGCAGCCAAGGGTTAAGAGGAGATACGCAGTATTTT
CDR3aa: CASSQGLRGDTQYF

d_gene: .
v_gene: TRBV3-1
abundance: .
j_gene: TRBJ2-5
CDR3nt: TGTGCCAGCAGCCCAAGGACACTCATTGGGGAGACCCAGTACTTC
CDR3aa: CASSPRTLIGETQYF

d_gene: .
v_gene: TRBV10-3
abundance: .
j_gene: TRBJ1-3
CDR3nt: TGTGCCATCAACCCACAGGGCTCTGGAAACACCATATATTTT
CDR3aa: CAINPQGSGNTIYF

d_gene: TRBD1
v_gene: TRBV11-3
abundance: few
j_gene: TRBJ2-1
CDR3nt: TGTGCCAGCAGCTCCTCGGGACAGGGGACGTTTGAGCAGTTCTTC
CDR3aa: CASSSSGQGTFEQFF

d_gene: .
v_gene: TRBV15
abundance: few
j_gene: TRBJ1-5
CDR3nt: TGTGCCACCATGCGACAAGGAGGGAGTAAGGGACCCCAGCATTTT
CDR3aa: CATMRQGGSKGPQHF

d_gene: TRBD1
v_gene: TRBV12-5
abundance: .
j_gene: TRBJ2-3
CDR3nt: TGTGCTAGTGGCCTCGACAGGGGGGTAGCTCAGTATTTT
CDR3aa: CASGLDRGVAQYF

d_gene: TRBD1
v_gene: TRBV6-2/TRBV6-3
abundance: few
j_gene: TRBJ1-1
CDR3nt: TGTGCCAGCAGTTACTCACCAGGGGGGCCTAACACTGAAGCTTTCTTT
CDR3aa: CASSYSPGGPNTEAFF

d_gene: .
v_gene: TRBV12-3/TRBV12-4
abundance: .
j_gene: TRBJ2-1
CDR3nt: TGTGCCAGCAGGGGTATCAATGAGCAGTTCTTC
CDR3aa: CASRGINEQFF

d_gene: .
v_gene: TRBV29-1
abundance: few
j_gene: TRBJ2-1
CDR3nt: TGCAGCGTTGTTCCGGGATCCTACAATGAGCAGTTCTTC
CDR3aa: CSVVPGSYNEQFF

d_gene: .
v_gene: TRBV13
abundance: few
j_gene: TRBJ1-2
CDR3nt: TGTGCCAGCAGCTCGACAGATTTGAGTGGCTACACCTTC
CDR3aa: CASSSTDLSGYTF

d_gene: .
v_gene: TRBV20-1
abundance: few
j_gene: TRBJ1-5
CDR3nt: TGCAGTGCTAGCGGCGGGGGTCGGCCCCAGCATTTT
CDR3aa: CSASGGGRPQHF

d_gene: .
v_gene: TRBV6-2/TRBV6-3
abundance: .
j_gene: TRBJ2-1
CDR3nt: TGTGCCAGCAGTTGGGGGAACAGTCGCCGGGAGCAGTTCTTC
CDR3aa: CASSWGNSRREQFF

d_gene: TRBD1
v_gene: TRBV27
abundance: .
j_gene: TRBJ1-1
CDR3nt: TGTGCCAGCAGTCCGAACAGGGGGCTGGGCACTGAAGCTTTCTTT
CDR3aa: CASSPNRGLGTEAFF

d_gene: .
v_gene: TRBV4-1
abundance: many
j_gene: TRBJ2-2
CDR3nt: TGCGCCAGCAGCCCGGGGGTCGGGGAGCTGTTTTTT
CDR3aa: CASSPGVGELFF

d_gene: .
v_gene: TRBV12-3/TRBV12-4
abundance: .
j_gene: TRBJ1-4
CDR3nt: TGTGCCAGCGGTGGCCAGGGGACGACTGGGGAAAAACTGTTTTTT
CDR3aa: CASGGQGTTGEKLFF

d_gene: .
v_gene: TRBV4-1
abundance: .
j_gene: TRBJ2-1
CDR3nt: TGCGCCAGCAGCCCGAGAGGGGGGGGCGACAATGAGCAGTTCTTC
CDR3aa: CASSPRGGGDNEQFF

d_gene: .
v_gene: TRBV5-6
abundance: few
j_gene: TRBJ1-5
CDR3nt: TGTGCCAGCAGCCCGTCCGGGACACCGTATAGCAATCAGCCCCAGCATTTT
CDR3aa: CASSPSGTPYSNQPQHF

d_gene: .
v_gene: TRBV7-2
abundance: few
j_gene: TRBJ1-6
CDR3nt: TGTGCCAGCAGCTTAGACAGGGTACCTTCACCCCTCCACTTT
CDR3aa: CASSLDRVPSPLHF

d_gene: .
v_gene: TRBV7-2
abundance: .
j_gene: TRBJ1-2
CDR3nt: TGTGCCAGCAGCAACCGGGACCCTGGCTATGGCTACACCTTC
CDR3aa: CASSNRDPGYGYTF

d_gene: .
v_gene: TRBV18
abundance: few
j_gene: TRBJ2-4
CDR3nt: TGTGCCAGCTCACACGGCGGGGGCGCGGCCAAAAACATTCAGTACTTC
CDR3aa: CASSHGGGAAKNIQYF

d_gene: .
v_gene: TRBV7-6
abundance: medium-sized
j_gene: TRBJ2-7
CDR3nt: TGTGCCAGCAGCTTAGGTCTCTCCTACGAGCAGTACTTC
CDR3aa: CASSLGLSYEQYF

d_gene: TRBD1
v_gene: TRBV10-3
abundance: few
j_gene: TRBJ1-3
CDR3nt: TGTGCCACCGAAAAAAGGGGGCTCTCTGGAAACACCATATATTTT
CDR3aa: CATEKRGLSGNTIYF

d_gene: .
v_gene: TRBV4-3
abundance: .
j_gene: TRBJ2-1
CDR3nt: TGCGCCAGCAGCCAAGAGATTAGGATCAATGAGCAGTTCTTC
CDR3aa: CASSQEIRINEQFF

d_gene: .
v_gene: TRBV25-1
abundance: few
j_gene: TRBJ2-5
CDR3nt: TGTGCCAGCAGTATACTCGGGAAAGAGACCCAGTACTTC
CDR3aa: CASSILGKETQYF

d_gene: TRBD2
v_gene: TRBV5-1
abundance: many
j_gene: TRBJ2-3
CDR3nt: TGCGCCAGCACCCGGCTTAGCGGGGGGGCCCTCACAGATACGCAGTATTTT
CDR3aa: CASTRLSGGALTDTQYF

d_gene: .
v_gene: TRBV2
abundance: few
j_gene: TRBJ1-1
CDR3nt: TGTGCCAGCAGCCGCGCCGAGGACACTGAAGCTTTCTTT
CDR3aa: CASSRAEDTEAFF

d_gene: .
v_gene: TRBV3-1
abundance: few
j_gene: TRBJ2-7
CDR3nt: TGTGCCAGCAGCCAACCTCCCCGCAGCTCCTACGAGCAGTACTTC
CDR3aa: CASSQPPRSSYEQYF

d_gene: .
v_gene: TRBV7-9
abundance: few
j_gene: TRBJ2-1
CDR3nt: TGTGCCAGCAGCTTTGTGGGGGCCGGGGACAATGAGCAGTTCTTC
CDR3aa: CASSFVGAGDNEQFF

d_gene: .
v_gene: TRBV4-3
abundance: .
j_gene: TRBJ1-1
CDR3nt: TGCGCCAGCAGCCAAGTGGTGCCAGGTATTGAAGCTTTCTTT
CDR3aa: CASSQVVPGIEAFF

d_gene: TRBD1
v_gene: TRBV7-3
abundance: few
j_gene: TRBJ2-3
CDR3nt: TGTGCCAGCAGCTTAAACCCAGGATTGGGACAGCTAGATACGCAGTATTTT
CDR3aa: CASSLNPGLGQLDTQYF

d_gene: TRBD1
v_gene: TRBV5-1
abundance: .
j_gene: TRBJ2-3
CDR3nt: TGCGCCAGCAGCTTGGGGACAGGGCCGACAGATACGCAGTATTTT
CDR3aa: CASSLGTGPTDTQYF

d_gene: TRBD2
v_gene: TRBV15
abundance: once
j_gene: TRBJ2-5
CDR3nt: TGTGCCACCAGCAGCCGGACTAGCGGGCAAGAGACCCAGTACTTC
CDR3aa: CATSSRTSGQETQYF